Listed below are T cell receptor beta chains from one sample, sequenced in a study of tumor-infiltrating lymphocytes in primary liver carcinoma. TCRdb recomputed calls from the multiplex PCR reads with MiXCR, one row per CDR3 protein. Of 330,000 or so distinct CDR3 sequences in the sample, 65% were seen once. Source material: peripheral blood. The receptors derive from a man in his forties with primary liver carcinoma and hepatitis B virus infection. Each CDR3 is given with its conserved first and last residue. D genes are given only for firm matches. Some rows mark clone size as missing; the rest say once, few, many or name a class of expanded clone.

CDR3 length: 16; clone size: -; V gene: TRBV6-6; J gene: TRBJ1-3; D gene: -; CDR3 DNA: TGTGCCAGCAGTTTCGGGGGACTCGGGACTGGAAACACCATATATTTT; CDR3 protein: CASSFGGLGTGNTIYF
CDR3 length: 14; clone size: -; V gene: TRBV5-1; J gene: TRBJ2-3; D gene: TRBD1; CDR3 DNA: TGCGACAGCAGCCCACAGGGGAACATAGATACGCAGTATTTT; CDR3 protein: CDSSPQGNIDTQYF
CDR3 length: 16; clone size: many; V gene: TRBV4-2; J gene: TRBJ2-7; D gene: -; CDR3 DNA: TGTGCCAGCAGCCAAGAGTCCCGAAGGGCGGGATACGAGCAGTACTTC; CDR3 protein: CASSQESRRAGYEQYF
CDR3 length: 13; clone size: -; V gene: TRBV29-1; J gene: TRBJ2-2; D gene: -; CDR3 DNA: TGCAGCGTAAGCAGGGAGCGCGGCGGGGAGCTGTTCTTT; CDR3 protein: CSVSRERGGELFF
CDR3 length: 15; clone size: many; V gene: TRBV4-1; J gene: TRBJ1-2; D gene: -; CDR3 DNA: TGCGCCAGCAGATCAAGACAGGCTACCAACTATGGCTACACCTTC; CDR3 protein: CASRSRQATNYGYTF
CDR3 length: 13; clone size: once; V gene: TRBV7-2; J gene: TRBJ1-2; D gene: -; CDR3 DNA: TGTGCCAGCAGCTTAGTACGGAACTATCGCTACACCTTC; CDR3 protein: CASSLVRNYRYTF
CDR3 length: 15; clone size: many; V gene: TRBV4-1; J gene: TRBJ1-4; D gene: -; CDR3 DNA: TGCGCCAGCAGCCAAGGCCGGGTAACTAATGAAAAACTGTTTTTT; CDR3 protein: CASSQGRVTNEKLFF
CDR3 length: 13; clone size: -; V gene: TRBV28; J gene: TRBJ2-5; D gene: -; CDR3 DNA: TGTGCCAGCAGTTCACACAGGGATGAGACCCAGTACTTC; CDR3 protein: CASSSHRDETQYF
CDR3 length: 17; clone size: -; V gene: TRBV11-1; J gene: TRBJ2-3; D gene: -; CDR3 DNA: TGTGCCAGCAGCTTATCTTCATTTCGACAGAGCACAGATACGCAGTATTTT; CDR3 protein: CASSLSSFRQSTDTQYF
CDR3 length: 14; clone size: many; V gene: TRBV12-3/TRBV12-4; J gene: TRBJ2-7; D gene: -; CDR3 DNA: TGTGCCAGCAGTTTAAGCGCGGACTCCTACGAGCAGTACTTC; CDR3 protein: CASSLSADSYEQYF
CDR3 length: 14; clone size: few; V gene: TRBV10-1; J gene: TRBJ2-2; D gene: -; CDR3 DNA: TGCGCCAGCAGTAAGGGCCTGGCTCCCGGGGAGCTGTTTTTT; CDR3 protein: CASSKGLAPGELFF
CDR3 length: 16; clone size: many; V gene: TRBV4-3; J gene: TRBJ2-7; D gene: TRBD2; CDR3 DNA: TGCGCCAGCAGCCAAGGTCAACTAGCGGGAGCCCACGAGCAGTACTTC; CDR3 protein: CASSQGQLAGAHEQYF
CDR3 length: 15; clone size: once; V gene: TRBV10-3; J gene: TRBJ2-1; D gene: TRBD1; CDR3 DNA: TGTGCCATCATTGACAGGGGGAGCTCCTGCAATGAGAAGTTCTTC; CDR3 protein: CAIIDRGSSCNEKFF
CDR3 length: 12; clone size: many; V gene: TRBV10-3; J gene: TRBJ2-5; D gene: -; CDR3 DNA: TGTGCCATCAGTGATTCCGCCGAGACCCAGTACTTC; CDR3 protein: CAISDSAETQYF
CDR3 length: 16; clone size: -; V gene: TRBV6-6; J gene: TRBJ2-7; D gene: -; CDR3 DNA: TGTGCCAGCAGTTACGGAGCCCGCGAGAAACACTACGAGCAGTACTTC; CDR3 protein: CASSYGAREKHYEQYF
CDR3 length: 14; clone size: -; V gene: TRBV6-5; J gene: TRBJ2-1; D gene: TRBD2; CDR3 DNA: TGTGCCAGCAGTTACACTAGCGGGAATAGCGAGCAGTTTTTC; CDR3 protein: CASSYTSGNSEQFF
CDR3 length: 15; clone size: once; V gene: TRBV6-2/TRBV6-3; J gene: TRBJ1-6; D gene: -; CDR3 DNA: TGTGCCAACAGTTGGGAGAGCTCCTATAATTCACCCCTCCACTTT; CDR3 protein: CANSWESSYNSPLHF
CDR3 length: 13; clone size: many; V gene: TRBV6-6; J gene: TRBJ1-5; D gene: TRBD1; CDR3 DNA: TGTGCCAGCACAACAGGGGATGGGCAGCCCCAGCATTTT; CDR3 protein: CASTTGDGQPQHF
CDR3 length: 13; clone size: -; V gene: TRBV12-3/TRBV12-4; J gene: TRBJ1-2; D gene: -; CDR3 DNA: TGTGCCAGCATTTTACATTCAGGGGATGGCTACACCTTC; CDR3 protein: CASILHSGDGYTF
CDR3 length: 11; clone size: -; V gene: TRBV4-1; J gene: TRBJ2-1; D gene: -; CDR3 DNA: TGCACCAGCAGCCATTACAATGAGCAATTCTTC; CDR3 protein: CTSSHYNEQFF
CDR3 length: 16; clone size: many; V gene: TRBV4-3; J gene: TRBJ2-1; D gene: TRBD2; CDR3 DNA: TGCGCCAGCAGCCAAGAAGCGGGAGCGCGTTACAATGAGCAGTTCTTC; CDR3 protein: CASSQEAGARYNEQFF
CDR3 length: 17; clone size: -; V gene: TRBV12-3/TRBV12-4; J gene: TRBJ1-5; D gene: -; CDR3 DNA: TGTGCCAGCAGTTTTTCGGGGCAGGGAGCCTTCAATCAGCCCCGGCATTTT; CDR3 protein: CASSFSGQGAFNQPRHF
CDR3 length: 15; clone size: -; V gene: TRBV7-8; J gene: TRBJ2-3; D gene: -; CDR3 DNA: TGTGCCAGCAGCTTAATTCCCGATGGCAAAGATACGCAGTATTTT; CDR3 protein: CASSLIPDGKDTQYF
CDR3 length: 15; clone size: -; V gene: TRBV5-1; J gene: TRBJ2-2; D gene: -; CDR3 DNA: TGCGCCAGCAAAAAAGGACCCGCGAACACCGGGGAGCTGTTTTTT; CDR3 protein: CASKKGPANTGELFF
CDR3 length: 15; clone size: many; V gene: TRBV6-6; J gene: TRBJ2-4; D gene: -; CDR3 DNA: TGTGCCAGCAGTGAACAGGGCCTAGCCAAAAACATTCAGTACTTC; CDR3 protein: CASSEQGLAKNIQYF
CDR3 length: 15; clone size: once; V gene: TRBV5-1; J gene: TRBJ2-3; D gene: -; CDR3 DNA: TGCGCCAGCAGCTTGGCAGCTAGCCCAGGAGATACGCAGTATTTT; CDR3 protein: CASSLAASPGDTQYF
CDR3 length: 12; clone size: -; V gene: TRBV29-1; J gene: TRBJ2-1; D gene: TRBD2; CDR3 DNA: TGCAGTGTCCGAGTAGCGGGATATGAGCAGTTGTTC; CDR3 protein: CSVRVAGYEQLF